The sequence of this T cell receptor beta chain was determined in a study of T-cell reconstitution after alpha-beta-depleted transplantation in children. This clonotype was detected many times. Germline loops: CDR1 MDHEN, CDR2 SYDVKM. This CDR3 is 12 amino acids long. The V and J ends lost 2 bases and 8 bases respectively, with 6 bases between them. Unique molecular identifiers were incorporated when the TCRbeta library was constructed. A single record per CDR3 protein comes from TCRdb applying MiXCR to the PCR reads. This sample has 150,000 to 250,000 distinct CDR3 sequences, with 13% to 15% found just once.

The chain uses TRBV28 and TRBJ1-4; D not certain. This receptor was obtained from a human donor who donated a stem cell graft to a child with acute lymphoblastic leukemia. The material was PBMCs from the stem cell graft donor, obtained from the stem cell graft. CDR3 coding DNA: TGTGCCAGCAGTTTACTGGCGGAAAAACTGTTTTTT. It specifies CASSLLAEKLFF.